This T cell receptor (beta chain) was recovered during a study of blood T cell repertoires in COVID-19. Study context: The study drew acute and convalescent COVID-19 samples from the United States, Italy and Spain. Nucleic acid was either cDNA or gDNA, and it came from T cells, B-cell-depleted T cells, or PBMCs.

Original processing notes: It was from reference gene primer amplification that nucleated cell counts were estimated. TCRdb's table, derived via immunoSEQ multiplex PCR, lists solely in-frame clones and lacks some. The DNA gave D and trimming, while V, J and clone size come from that table. The data contain about 150,000 clones, around four fifths of them singletons. Unmatched junction bases numbered 3, after V lost 0 bases and J lost 9 bases. Germline CDR1 reads SGHDN; CDR2 reads FVKESK. There are 13 residues in the CDR3. The clonotype originates from a human donor in a cohort sampled during active COVID-19. The sequenced sample was peripheral blood. V is TRBV14 and J is TRBJ1-2, with TRBD1 matching 8 bases. The CDR3 nucleotides read TGTGCCAGCAGCCAAGATCGGACAGGGAGCTACACCTTC. Translated: CASSQDRTGSYTF.